This T cell receptor beta chain was sequenced in a study of cytomegalovirus exposure and HLA in healthy donors. Findings of the study overall: For most TCR sequences rarity was the rule, although some public TCRs occurred in many donors. As a later analysis showed, a missense DCLRE1C variant was linked to trimming of TCR beta V- and J-genes.

This PCR relied on a set of 60 Vbeta primers and 13 Jbeta primers. Sequenced by immunoSEQ multiplex PCR; TCRdb stores in-frame clones only, minus some. The sample has about 62,000 clones; around 87% are singletons. Regarding this clone: Its cognate antigen is unknown.

The clonotype was recovered from a man younger than 30 in good health and CMV-seronegative. The sequenced sample was PBMCs.

CDR3 sequence: CASSPRSVSGNTIYF. The DNA of the CDR3 is TGTGCCAGCTCACCACGTTCGGTCTCTGGAAACACCATATATTTT. The V call is TRBV18, the J call TRBJ1-3; the D is unclear. The germline CDR1 and CDR2 sequences are KGHSH and LQKENI. The CDR3 sequence is 15 residues long. V was cut by 1 base and J by 0 bases, with 7 bases left in between.